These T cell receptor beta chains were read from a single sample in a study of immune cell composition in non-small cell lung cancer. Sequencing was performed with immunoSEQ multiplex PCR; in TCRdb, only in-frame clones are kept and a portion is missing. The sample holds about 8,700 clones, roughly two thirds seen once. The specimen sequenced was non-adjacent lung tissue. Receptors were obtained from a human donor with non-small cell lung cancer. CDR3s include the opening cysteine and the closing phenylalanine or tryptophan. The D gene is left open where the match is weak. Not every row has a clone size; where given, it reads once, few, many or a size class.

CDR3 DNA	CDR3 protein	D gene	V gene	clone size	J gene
TGTGCCAGCAGCTTGAATAGAATCTACGAGCAGTACTTC	CASSLNRIYEQYF	.	TRBV5-6	.	TRBJ2-7
TGCGCCAGCAGCCAAGATAGGGGTGGGAACACTGAAGCTTTCTTT	CASSQDRGGNTEAFF	.	TRBV4-1	few	TRBJ1-1
TGTGCCAGCAGCCAGACCGGGACTAGCGGGGGGGCTTGGACAGATACGCAGTATTTT	CASSQTGTSGGAWTDTQYF	TRBD2	TRBV7-2	once	TRBJ2-3
TGTGCCAGCAGCCCTAGGGTGGGACAATCTAACTATGGCTACACCTTC	CASSPRVGQSNYGYTF	.	TRBV9	.	TRBJ1-2
TGTGCCAGCAGTGAAGGTGCGGAGGGCTATTATGGCTACACCTTC	CASSEGAEGYYGYTF	.	TRBV2	.	TRBJ1-2
TGTGCCAGCAGCCCTCTTAGAGCCGCTAACTATGGCTACACCTTC	CASSPLRAANYGYTF	.	TRBV14	.	TRBJ1-2
TGTGCCAGCAGCTTAGCTGGGCAGGGGCGACACAATGAGCAGTTCTTC	CASSLAGQGRHNEQFF	.	TRBV7-8	few	TRBJ2-1
TGTGCCAGCAGCTTAGGGACAGGGGGCCGCGAGACCCAGTACTTC	CASSLGTGGRETQYF	TRBD1	TRBV9	once	TRBJ2-5
TGCAGCGTTGAAGGGGGACAGGGCGCAGATACGCAGTATTTT	CSVEGGQGADTQYF	TRBD1	TRBV29-1	.	TRBJ2-3
TGTGCCAGCAGCTTATCGGCGGATAGCAATCAGCCCCAGCATTTT	CASSLSADSNQPQHF	.	TRBV11-2	.	TRBJ1-5
TGTGCCAGCAGTCCCGGGACAGCTAACTATGGCTACACCTTC	CASSPGTANYGYTF	TRBD1	TRBV6-5	.	TRBJ1-2
TGCAGTGCTTGGACAACTGAGACCCAGTACTTC	CSAWTTETQYF	.	TRBV20-1	once	TRBJ2-5
TGTGCCAGCAGTTTCTTAGCGGGGTCCTCCTACGAGCAGTACTTC	CASSFLAGSSYEQYF	TRBD2	TRBV27	.	TRBJ2-7
TGTGCCAGCAGACAGGGGGCGCGTGACTATGGCTACACCTTC	CASRQGARDYGYTF	TRBD1	TRBV6-1	.	TRBJ1-2
TGCAGCGGCGGGACAGAGCGAACCATATATTTT	CSGGTERTIYF	TRBD1	TRBV29-1	.	TRBJ1-3
TGCGCCAGCAGCTTGACGGGACTTTACACACAGAGGGGTACAGATACGCAGTATTTT	CASSLTGLYTQRGTDTQYF	.	TRBV5-1	.	TRBJ2-3
TGTGCCAGCAGCTCCAGACAGGGCGGCGGAAACACCATATATTTT	CASSSRQGGGNTIYF	TRBD1	TRBV5-6	.	TRBJ1-3
TGCGCCAGCAGCCCCCTGACAGGGAACACTGAAGCTTTCTTT	CASSPLTGNTEAFF	.	TRBV5-1	.	TRBJ1-1
TGTGCCAGCAGTTTCCGGGACAGGGGGGCTGGAAACACCATATATTTT	CASSFRDRGAGNTIYF	TRBD1	TRBV6-5	.	TRBJ1-3
TGTGCCACCAGGTGGGGCGAAGGCAATCAGCCCCAGCATTTT	CATRWGEGNQPQHF	.	TRBV6-5	.	TRBJ1-5
TGTGCCAGCAGTGACTCGCCGGACAGGGGATTTAATGGCTACACCTTC	CASSDSPDRGFNGYTF	TRBD1	TRBV6-4	.	TRBJ1-2
TGTGCCAGTAGTATTATTCCAGGGGGCAATCAGCCCCAGCATTTT	CASSIIPGGNQPQHF	.	TRBV19	few	TRBJ1-5
TGTGCCAGCAGCTTGGTGGGGGGAGAAAACTATGGCTACACCTTC	CASSLVGGENYGYTF	.	TRBV5-6	once	TRBJ1-2
TGTGCCAGCAGTTACGACTCCGGACAGGGACCAGATACGCAGTATTTT	CASSYDSGQGPDTQYF	TRBD1	TRBV6-6	.	TRBJ2-3
TGCGCCAGCAGCGCGCAACAGGGGGCGAACCCCTCGTACGAGCAGTACTTC	CASSAQQGANPSYEQYF	TRBD1	TRBV5-1	.	TRBJ2-7
TGTGCCAGCAGGGGACAGGGAGGCACCGGGGAGCTGTTTTTT	CASRGQGGTGELFF	TRBD1	TRBV6-5	few	TRBJ2-2
TGTGCCAGCAGTTACTCGGCGGGGGGGAATCAGCCCCAGCATTTT	CASSYSAGGNQPQHF	.	TRBV6-6	.	TRBJ1-5
TGTGCCAGCAGAGCGGGGGGTACACAAGATACGCAGTATTTT	CASRAGGTQDTQYF	.	TRBV21-1	few	TRBJ2-3
TGTGCCAGCAGTCAGCGCCTCCCCAGCTCCTACGAGCAGTACTTC	CASSQRLPSSYEQYF	.	TRBV14	.	TRBJ2-7
TGTGCCAGCAGTCTCAGCGGGGGGGACCACAATGAGCAGTTCTTC	CASSLSGGDHNEQFF	TRBD2	TRBV6-4	.	TRBJ2-1
TGTGCCAGCAGTTTATCAAAAGGGGGACAGATTAGCTACGAGCAGTACTTC	CASSLSKGGQISYEQYF	TRBD1	TRBV28	.	TRBJ2-7
TGTGCCATCATGGGGGGAACTCATCCCTACGAGCAGTACTTC	CAIMGGTHPYEQYF	.	TRBV10-3	.	TRBJ2-7
TGTGCCAGTAGTATTGGCAGAACTGAAGCTTTCTTT	CASSIGRTEAFF	.	TRBV19	once	TRBJ1-1
TGTGCCAGCAGCCCCCTAGATGCTGAAGCTTTCTTT	CASSPLDAEAFF	.	TRBV7-9	.	TRBJ1-1
TGTGCCAGCAGCTTAGCGGGTGGTCGGGGGGGCCGTAATAATGAGCAGTTCTTC	CASSLAGGRGGRNNEQFF	TRBD2	TRBV11-3	.	TRBJ2-1
TGTGCCAGCAGCCATACAGGGCCCACTGAAGCTTTCTTT	CASSHTGPTEAFF	.	TRBV7-9	few	TRBJ1-1
TGCGCCAGCTATCCTCCGGGTTTGAGGGATGGCTACACCTTC	CASYPPGLRDGYTF	.	TRBV5-1	few	TRBJ1-2
TGTGCCAGCGCGACCCGGGACTCCCTCTATGGCTACACCTTC	CASATRDSLYGYTF	.	TRBV19	few	TRBJ1-2
TGTGCCAGCAGTTTAACCTCGGCGGGGGGGCGCACAGATACGCAGTATTTT	CASSLTSAGGRTDTQYF	TRBD2	TRBV27	.	TRBJ2-3
TGTGCCAGCAGCTCCCTAGCGGGGGCGTCCAAAAACATTCAGTACTTC	CASSSLAGASKNIQYF	TRBD2	TRBV7-9	.	TRBJ2-4
TGTGCCAGCAGCTTAGAGGGGTTAGGAAGTCAGCCCCAGCATTTT	CASSLEGLGSQPQHF	.	TRBV7-2	few	TRBJ1-5
TGTGCCAGCAGCTTTACTAGCGACGGCGAGCAGTACTTC	CASSFTSDGEQYF	TRBD2	TRBV11-3	medium-sized	TRBJ2-7
TGCGCCAGCAGCCAACCCAAGGGACAGATCTGGAACACCGGGGAGCTGTTTTTT	CASSQPKGQIWNTGELFF	TRBD1	TRBV4-1	.	TRBJ2-2
TGTGCCAGCAGCTTGGAGATCTCGGCTAACTATGGCTACACCTTC	CASSLEISANYGYTF	.	TRBV5-4	.	TRBJ1-2
TGTGCCAGCAGCCCGGGGACAGCTAACTATGGCTACACCTTC	CASSPGTANYGYTF	TRBD1	TRBV7-6	few	TRBJ1-2
TGCGCCAGCAGCCCCGTTGACATTGATTACTATGGCTACACCTTC	CASSPVDIDYYGYTF	.	TRBV4-3	.	TRBJ1-2
TGTGCCAGCAGTGACAGACCGGAGGACTATGGCTACACCTTC	CASSDRPEDYGYTF	.	TRBV2	few	TRBJ1-2
TGTGCCAGTAGTACGAGGGATGGGACTGAAGCTTTCTTT	CASSTRDGTEAFF	.	TRBV19	few	TRBJ1-1
TGTGCCAGCAGTGACCCGGGACAGACAACCTACAATGAGCAGTTCTTC	CASSDPGQTTYNEQFF	TRBD1	TRBV6-1	medium-sized	TRBJ2-1
TGTGCCAGCAAGGAGCTGACTGTCCCAGATACGCAGTATTTT	CASKELTVPDTQYF	.	TRBV6-6	.	TRBJ2-3
TGTGCCAGCTCGGAGTGGATTGACAGGGGAGCTTTCTTT	CASSEWIDRGAFF	TRBD1	TRBV2	few	TRBJ1-1
TGTGCCAGCAGTGAAGGGGGGCAGGACACCGGGGAGCTGTTTTTT	CASSEGGQDTGELFF	.	TRBV2	few	TRBJ2-2
TGTGCCAGCTCACCCTCCTCGGGGTTCCCTGAAGCTTTCTTT	CASSPSSGFPEAFF	.	TRBV18	once	TRBJ1-1
TGTGCCAGCAGCGAAATCAGGGGACCCTCTGGAAACACCATATATTTT	CASSEIRGPSGNTIYF	.	TRBV7-9	.	TRBJ1-3
TGTGCCAGCGTCCCGACGGCGGTGGGTCACTATGGCTACACCTTC	CASVPTAVGHYGYTF	.	TRBV21-1	.	TRBJ1-2
TGCAGCGTTAGGACAGGGTCTTTCTCTGGGGCCAACGTCCTGACTTTC	CSVRTGSFSGANVLTF	TRBD1	TRBV29-1	.	TRBJ2-6
TGTGCCAGCAGCCAAGGCGGCAGGACACTTTATGGCTACACCTTC	CASSQGGRTLYGYTF	.	TRBV14	.	TRBJ1-2